The clone carrying this TCR beta chain was counted at least ten times. The antigen remains unidentified. This specimen comes from a study of liver allograft versus peripheral blood T cells. Across the study: The authors compared T cell receptor repertoires in transplanted livers with recipients' peripheral blood repertoires.

TCRdb redid the calling of the reads with MiXCR, one entry per CDR3 protein. The sample includes about 7,000 distinct CDR3 sequences, about 15% seen only once; the top ten take around 7.1%. The V and J ends lost 7 bases and 3 bases respectively, with 7 bases between them. CDR1 and CDR2 (germline): MNHEY, SVGEGT. This CDR3 has 12 residues. Study-wide findings and caveats: Repertoires found inside liver allografts reportedly differed from T cell receptor repertoires in peripheral blood.

The sequence came from a human patient who had a liver transplant. Some T cells may have come from the graft donor. The gene calls are TRBV6-2 or TRBV6-3 and TRBJ1-5; no definite D call. The CDR3 here is CASMGFNQPQHF. The CDR3 DNA sequence: TGTGCCAGCATGGGGTTCAATCAGCCCCAGCATTTT.